Each of the 26 T cell receptor beta chains below was sequenced from the same sample in a study of Graves' ophthalmopathy and Graves' hyperthyroidism. The authors amplified TCR beta CDR3 regions, and they did so from RNA transcripts for repertoire sequencing. HTBI-primed first-round RT-PCR preceded second-round multiplex PCR. TCRdb independently ran MiXCR on the multiplex PCR reads; one entry per CDR3 protein. The sample contains roughly 420,000 distinct CDR3 sequences, 20% to 25% of which appear only once. The sequenced sample was peripheral blood. Every receptor here comes from a woman between 18 and 29 years old with stable Graves' hyperthyroidism.

This clonotype has a count of ten or more. The chain couples TRBV6-5 to TRBJ1-5; D not resolved. The V end was cut by 1 base, the J end by 10 bases, with 14 bases between. The CDR3 consists of 14 residues. The germline V gene has CDR1 MNHEY and CDR2 SVGAGI. CDR3 region: CASSYWRGGRPQHF. As DNA, the CDR3 is TGTGCCAGCAGTTACTGGCGGGGAGGTAGACCCCAGCATTTT.

This clonotype was picked up many times. The chain recombines TRBV14 with TRBJ2-2; D possibly corresponds to TRBD1 (6 bases). The V gene's germline CDR1 is SGHDN and CDR2 FVKESK. The CDR3 loop spans 18 amino acids. V lost 3 bases to trimming and J lost 4 bases, with 21 bases between them. The CDR3 DNA follows: TGTGCCAGCAGCCAGGGACACCCTAAGTTAGGATTCACCGGGGAGCTGTTTTTT. Translating it yields CASSQGHPKLGFTGELFF.

J is TRBJ1-5 and V is TRBV12-5; no definite D call. This CDR3 is built from 12 residues. Trimming pared 5 bases from V and 5 bases from J, leaving 7 bases between. Germline V gene data show CDR1 as LGHNT and CDR2 as FRNRAP. CDR3 sequence reads: CASGGAYQPQHF. The DNA for the CDR3 is TGTGCTAGTGGTGGAGCGTATCAGCCCCAGCATTTT.

This clonotype came up once. The CDR3 DNA reads as TGTGCCATCAGGACCGGGACAGGGGGACGGACCTACGAGCAGTACTTC. It encodes CAIRTGTGGRTYEQYF. The chain combines TRBV10-3 with TRBJ2-7; 11 nucleotides align to TRBD1. The junction had 9 bases not matched to a gene; V was cut back by 6 bases and J by 2 bases. CDR3 size: 16 residues. Germline assignment: CDR1 ENHRY and CDR2 SYGVKD.

Note on this clonotype: A much larger clonotype is one base distant, so this may be a read error. The rearrangement links TRBV6-1 to TRBJ2-6, with TRBD1 as a possible D gene (6 bases). In germline, CDR1 is MNHNS, CDR2 SASEGT. The CDR3 has 14 amino acids. As DNA, the CDR3 is TGTGCCACCGAACAGGGTTCTGGGGCCAGCGTCCTGACTTTC. As protein: CATEQGSGASVLTF.

This sequence joins TRBV6-4 and TRBJ2-7; D possibly matches TRBD1 or TRBD2 (5 bases each). Germline CDR1 is MRHNA and CDR2 is SNTAGT. CDR3 length: 13 amino acids. Trimming pared 2 bases from V and 7 bases from J, leaving 12 bases between. The CDR3 coding sequence is TGTGCCAGCAGTGACGGGACCGCATCGGAGCAGTACTTC. Amino acid sequence: CASSDGTASEQYF.

The chain uses TRBV12-3 or TRBV12-4 and TRBJ1-1, with D uncertain. CDR3 length equals 14 residues. Trimming left V 3 bases short and J 3 bases short, with 11 bases between. CDR3 coding DNA: TGTGCCAGCAGTTTCAGCAACACGGACACTGAAGCTTTCTTT. Its translation: CASSFSNTDTEAFF.

This clonotype was picked up many times. The V call is TRBV20-1, the J call TRBJ2-7; D is unresolved. Between the trimmed V and J ends, which lost 0 bases and 2 bases, there was a span of 11 bases. CDR1 and CDR2 (germline): DFQATT, SNEGSKA (reference sequence). The CDR3 sequence is 14 residues long. Here the CDR3 reads CSARDKVNPYEQYF. Written as DNA, the CDR3 is TGCAGTGCTAGAGATAAGGTAAACCCCTACGAGCAGTACTTC.

This clonotype was counted at least ten times. The chain couples TRBV9 to TRBJ2-5; 9 bases agree with TRBD2. There are 15 residues in the CDR3. From germline, CDR1 is SGDLS and CDR2 YYNGEE. The V segment lost 4 bases and the J segment 0 bases; nucleotides outside the gene matches: 4. As DNA, the CDR3 is TGTGCCAGCAGCCCCGCGGGAGGGTACCAAGAGACCCAGTACTTC. Translated, it gives CASSPAGGYQETQYF.

The genes are TRBV6-5 and TRBJ1-1, with 9 nucleotides matching TRBD1. Trimming at V came to 1 base and at J to 5 bases, leaving 8 bases not matched to a gene. Germline V lookup: CDR1 MNHEY, CDR2 SVGAGI. The CDR3 runs 16 residues. The CDR3 DNA reads TGTGCCAGCAGTTACTTTTCCGGGACAGGGCATACTGAAGCTTTCTTT. Protein: CASSYFSGTGHTEAFF.

Turning to this clonotype: This may arise from a read error, as a much more abundant clone is one base away. The chain carries TRBV19 and TRBJ2-7; 9 bases align to TRBD2. CDR3 length: 15 amino acids. The germline V gene has CDR1 LNHDA and CDR2 SQIVND (reference sequence). As DNA, the CDR3 is TGTGCCAGTAGTCGACTAGCGGAGACCTCCTACGAGCAGTGCTTC. Protein: CASSRLAETSYEQCF.

This clonotype appeared many times. The rearrangement joins TRBV6-1 to TRBJ2-2; 12 bases line up with TRBD2. J was trimmed by 7 bases and V by 6 bases; bases with no gene match: 3. The CDR3 is made up of 14 amino acids. CDR1 and CDR2 (germline): MNHNS, SASEGT. The CDR3 loop reads CASRPGLAGGELFF. As DNA, the CDR3 is TGTGCCAGCAGACCGGGACTAGCGGGCGGGGAGCTGTTTTTT.

At least ten counts were recorded for this clonotype. The chain has TRBV9 and TRBJ1-2, with D maybe TRBD1 (5 bases). The V and J ends lost 3 bases and 8 bases respectively, with 14 bases between them. Germline V gene data show CDR1 as SGDLS and CDR2 as YYNGEE. The CDR3 has 13 amino acids. The CDR3 is CASSARGGVGYTF. The DNA for the CDR3 is TGTGCCAGCAGCGCGAGGGGAGGGGTCGGCTACACCTTC.

Ten or more counts support this clonotype. The CDR3 DNA sequence: TGCAGTGCTAGAGTCGGCGGGAGGGCCTACGAGCAGTACTTC. It is translated as CSARVGGRAYEQYF. The chain carries TRBV20-1 and TRBJ2-7; 9 bases map to TRBD2. Germline CDR1 DFQATT, CDR2 SNEGSKA (reference sequence). V was clipped by 1 base and J by 2 bases; unmatched bases: 3. This CDR3 is built from 14 residues.

This clonotype was counted once. The chain joins TRBV6-2 or TRBV6-3 to TRBJ2-5; TRBD2 aligns across 8 bases. The junction had 17 bases not matched to a gene; V was cut back by 6 bases and J by 5 bases. Germline lookup yields CDR1 MNHEY and CDR2 SVGEGT. CDR3 size: 17 residues. CDR3 region: CASRVAPREGLRETQYF. CDR3 in DNA: TGTGCCAGCAGGGTAGCCCCTCGGGAGGGCCTCAGGGAGACCCAGTACTTC.

There are many counts of this clonotype. V gene TRBV5-5 combines with J gene TRBJ1-2; weak D call: TRBD1 (5 bases). CDR1 and CDR2 (germline): SGHKS, YYEKEE (reference sequence). Trimming removed 3 bases from V and 11 bases from J, with 11 bases in between. The CDR3 extends over 11 amino acids. The CDR3 nucleotides read TGTGCCAGCAGCTGGCATGGGGGTTACACCTTC. It codes for CASSWHGGYTF.

This clonotype showed up many times. The chain links TRBV19 to TRBJ1-5; 8 bases match TRBD1. Trimming took 4 bases from V and 7 from J; bases not matched to a gene: 9. This CDR3 is 15 amino acids long. Germline V gene lookup returns CDR1 LNHDA and CDR2 SQIVND (reference sequence). In DNA form, the CDR3 reads TGTGCCAGTAGTAACGGACAGGGAAGAAGGCAGCCCCAGCATTTT. Translating it yields CASSNGQGRRQPQHF. Combining the CDR3 with reference TRBV19 and TRBJ1-5 gives the whole variable domain DGGITQSPKYLFRKEGQNVTLSCEQNLNHDAMYWYRQDPGQGLRLIYYSQIVNDFQKGDIAEGYSVSREKKESFPLTVTSAQKNPTAFYLCASSNGQGRRQPQHFGDGTRLSIL.

This chain connects TRBV6-1 to TRBJ1-5, with no clear D. The germline V gene has CDR1 MNHNS and CDR2 SASEGT. This CDR3 has 13 residues. The germline V and J ends were trimmed by 6 bases and 6 bases, with 12 bases remaining between them. The CDR3 sequence: CASSPTPLQPQHF. The CDR3 nucleotides are TGTGCCAGCAGCCCGACACCACTTCAGCCCCAGCATTTT.

V gene TRBV28 combines with J gene TRBJ2-7; D unresolved. Germline lookup yields CDR1 MDHEN and CDR2 SYDVKM. This CDR3 comprises 14 residues. V lost 3 bases and J 2 bases, leaving 11 bases between the germline ends. For the CDR3, the DNA is TGTGCCAGCAGTTTCGTGAGGCCGCCCTACGAGCAGTACTTC. Amino acid sequence: CASSFVRPPYEQYF.

This clonotype showed up many times. The V and J genes are TRBV6-5 and TRBJ1-5, with D uncertain. The CDR3 runs 16 residues. The germline CDR1 and CDR2 sequences are MNHEY and SVGAGI. Trimming pared 2 bases from V and 2 bases from J, leaving 13 bases between. The CDR3 protein is CASSYPSWGGNQPQHF. CDR3 nucleotide sequence: TGTGCCAGCAGTTACCCCAGTTGGGGTGGCAATCAGCCCCAGCATTTT.

This clonotype was counted at least ten times. One base away lies a much larger clone, so this may be a sequencing read error. This chain links TRBV28 with TRBJ1-5; no firm D call. Germline V lookup: CDR1 MDHEN, CDR2 SYDVKM. This CDR3 region has 12 residues. Trimming stripped 6 bases from V and 2 bases from J, with 5 bases between. The CDR3 protein is CASRFGNQPQHF. In DNA, the CDR3 is TGTGCCAGCAGGTTTGGCAATCAGCCCCAGCATTTT.

Only one count was recorded for this clonotype. The chain couples TRBV28 to TRBJ1-5; D unclear. Germline lookup yields CDR1 MDHEN and CDR2 SYDVKM. CDR3 size: 15 residues. Trimming took off 8 bases at V and 1 base at J, with 15 bases between the two ends. CDR3 amino acids: CASSRLSGSNQPQHF. CDR3 in DNA: TGTGCCAGCTCCCGTTTATCAGGCAGCAATCAGCCCCAGCATTTT.

The chain carries TRBV2 and TRBJ1-2; the D is unclear. Trimming shortened V by 7 bases and J by 4 bases, and 16 bases separated the two germline ends. CDR1 and CDR2 (germline): SNHLY, FYNNEI. This CDR3 has 14 amino acids. CDR3 in amino acids: CASTESTNVYGYTF. The CDR3 nucleotides read TGTGCCAGCACTGAGTCGACAAACGTCTATGGCTACACCTTC.

This clonotype was found many times. This chain uses TRBV20-1 with TRBJ2-7, with a weak D call TRBD2 (6 bases). Germline lookup yields CDR1 DFQATT and CDR2 SNEGSKA (reference sequence). CDR3 size: 16 residues. With 0 bases removed from V and 4 bases from J, the gap between germline ends came to 19 bases. The CDR3 DNA follows: TGCAGTGCTAGAGATCTGTGGGCGGGAAGAGTATACGAGCAGTACTTC. This encodes CSARDLWAGRVYEQYF.

CDR3 residues: CSAAGQGDYGYTF. The CDR3 bases are TGCAGTGCCGCTGGACAGGGTGACTATGGCTACACCTTC. The chain is built from TRBV20-1 and TRBJ1-2, with TRBD1 identical over 8 bases. V trimming: 6 bases; J trimming: 3 bases; junction bases outside the gene matches: 6. The CDR3 covers 13 residues. Germline assignment: CDR1 DFQATT and CDR2 SNEGSKA (reference sequence).

At least ten counts were recorded for this clonotype. This chain uses TRBV20-1 with TRBJ1-5; D unresolved. Germline loops: CDR1 DFQATT, CDR2 SNEGSKA (reference sequence). V lost 3 bases, J lost 2 bases, and 14 bases lay in between. The CDR3 has 15 amino acids. The CDR3 protein is CSASRSSLGNQPQHF. Here the CDR3 DNA reads TGCAGTGCTAGTCGGTCATCGTTGGGCAATCAGCCCCAGCATTTT.